The clone carrying this T cell receptor (beta chain) was counted a few times. Its antigen remains unknown. This CDR3 has 13 residues. The germline gives CDR1 KGHSH, CDR2 LQKENI. Trimming stripped 0 bases from V and 2 bases from J, with 5 bases between. The study ran its PCR with 60 Vbeta and 13 Jbeta primers. Per the study methods: Among the unique TCR beta chains that a later analysis counted, about 81 million in all, about 11 million were shared. The assay was immunoSEQ multiplex PCR, and TCRdb's table has in-frame clones only and misses some. The DNA gave D and trimming, while V, J and clone size come from that table. The data hold approximately 190,000 clones, with approximately 82% observed a single time. The data are from a study of cytomegalovirus exposure and HLA in healthy donors. General study points: Earlier results showed most TCR beta V segments being productive about 90% or about 30% of the time. In a later analysis, DRB1 alleles had the most associated TCRs; HLA-C alleles the fewest.

J is TRBJ2-7 and V is TRBV18; D may be TRBD2 (5 bases). Sequences were obtained from PBMCs. This TCR derives from a middle-aged man in good health and CMV-seropositive. The CDR3 nucleotides read TGTGCCAGCTCACCACCCGGGACCTACGAGCAGTACTTC. Its protein product is CASSPPGTYEQYF.